The subject of this entry is one T cell receptor (beta chain). In the authors' methods: Estimates of nucleated cell counts were drawn from the amplification of reference gene primers. Repertoires were generated with immunoSEQ multiplex PCR, while TCRdb's copy carries only in-frame clones and drops some. V, J and clone size were drawn from that table, and D and trimming were deduced from the DNA. The repertoire includes more than 95,000 clones, around 81% of them detected once, and 12% sits in the top ten. The record originates from a study of blood T cell repertoires in COVID-19. The overall study: There were acute and convalescent COVID-19 samples, and they came from the United States, Italy and Spain. Nucleic acid was either cDNA or gDNA, and it came from T cells, B-cell-depleted T cells, or PBMCs.

Trimming stripped 3 bases from V and 3 bases from J, with 8 bases between. Germline V gene data show CDR1 as SNHLY and CDR2 as FYNNEI. The CDR3 totals 13 residues. This TCR was sampled from a man in his 60s with acute or convalescent COVID-19. The chain carries TRBV2 and TRBJ1-1; no clear D. The sequenced sample was peripheral blood. The CDR3 DNA sequence: TGTGCCAGCAGTGATCCCGGGTACACTGAAGCTTTCTTT. It is translated as CASSDPGYTEAFF.